This T cell receptor beta chain was sequenced during a study of blood T cell repertoires in COVID-19. Study overall: Spain, Italy and the United States supplied samples that represented acute and convalescent COVID-19. T cells, B-cell-depleted T cells, or PBMCs supplied cDNA or gDNA.

TCRdb's copy holds only in-frame clones and misses some; the assay was immunoSEQ multiplex PCR. The table lists roughly 210,000 clones, about nine tenths of them singletons. This clone is a singleton in its sample. Per the germline V gene, CDR1 is SGHTA and CDR2 is FQGTGA. This CDR3 spans 15 amino acids. The V end was cut by 1 base, the J end by 5 bases, with 13 bases between. Input material: PBMCs or T cells enriched from blood (not recorded which). This clonotype was obtained from a man under 40 in a cohort exposed to, infected with or recovered from COVID-19 (not recorded which). The genes are TRBV7-3 and TRBJ2-3, with D tentatively TRBD2 (6 bases). The CDR3 protein is CASSLMPGGKDTQYF. The CDR3 DNA reads TGTGCCAGCAGCTTAATGCCCGGAGGGAAAGATACGCAGTATTTT.